The 29 T cell receptor beta chains below come from one sample, sequenced in a study of cytotoxic CD8 clonotypes in ibrutinib-treated CLL. Here immunoSEQ multiplex PCR was the method, and the copy in TCRdb shows in-frame clones only, minus some. Of about 300,000 clones in the sample, about 61% were seen once. Material: PBMCs, obtained after 36 months of ibrutinib treatment. The receptors were sampled from a human donor with chronic lymphocytic leukemia.

The chain carries TRBV4-1 and TRBJ2-3, with TRBD1 matching over 9 bases. Germline CDR1 is MGHRA and CDR2 is YSYEKL. J lost 5 bases, V lost 2 bases, and 11 bases had no gene match. This CDR3 region has 17 residues. The CDR3 spells CASSQIPGQGLRDTQYF. In DNA form, the CDR3 reads TGCGCCAGCAGCCAAATACCGGGACAGGGCCTCCGAGATACGCAGTATTTT.

The chain employs TRBV9 and TRBJ1-2; D is ambiguous. Germline lookup yields CDR1 SGDLS and CDR2 YYNGEE. Trimming pared 0 bases from V and 8 bases from J, leaving 14 bases between. The CDR3 sequence is 14 residues long. This CDR3 is CASSVAGKTRGYTF. The CDR3 region has the DNA TGTGCCAGCAGCGTAGCTGGTAAGACGAGGGGCTACACCTTC.

This clone appeared a few times. V is TRBV4-1 and J is TRBJ1-2; D may be TRBD1 (5 bases). CDR1 and CDR2 (germline): MGHRA, YSYEKL. The CDR3 is 15 residues long. Trimming left V 4 bases short and J 8 bases short, with 20 bases between. CDR3 region: CASSPVRDGSLGYTF. The CDR3 region has the DNA TGCGCCAGCAGCCCCGTTAGGGACGGCTCCCTGGGCTACACCTTC.

The rearrangement joins TRBV19 to TRBJ1-5; D is uncertain. This CDR3 comprises 15 residues. Germline CDR1 reads LNHDA; CDR2 reads SQIVND (reference sequence). The V end was cut by 6 bases, the J end by 0 bases, with 12 bases between. This chain's CDR3 is CASRSLGYSNQPQHF. CDR3 nucleotides: TGTGCCAGTAGATCCCTCGGGTATAGCAATCAGCCCCAGCATTTT.

V is TRBV9 and J is TRBJ2-3; tentatively, D is TRBD1 (6 bases). Trimming removed 4 bases from V and 1 base from J, with 10 bases in between. Germline-derived CDR1 and CDR2 are SGDLS and YYNGEE. CDR3 length: 14 residues. The CDR3 bases are TGTGCCAGCAGCCCCTGGACAGGCACAGATACGCAGTATTTT. It specifies CASSPWTGTDTQYF.

A single count supports this clone. V and J are TRBV29-1 and TRBJ2-3; the match to TRBD1 covers 11 bases. V lost 1 base, J lost 8 bases, and 2 bases stayed unmatched. This CDR3 has 13 residues. Germline V gene data show CDR1 as SQVTM and CDR2 as ANQGSEA. The CDR3 loop reads CSVEGGTGGTQYF. DNA of the CDR3: TGCAGCGTTGAAGGGGGGACAGGGGGTACGCAGTATTTT.

The chain has TRBV4-1 and TRBJ2-7; the D gene could be TRBD1 or TRBD2 (5 bases each). The V end lost 2 bases, the J end lost 7 bases, and 18 bases lay between the germline ends. The CDR3 loop spans 15 amino acids. Germline V lookup: CDR1 MGHRA, CDR2 YSYEKL. Written as DNA, the CDR3 is TGCGCCAGCAGCCAACAAAGGGACCCTACCTGGGAGCAGTACTTC. It codes for CASSQQRDPTWEQYF.

The V call is TRBV28, the J call TRBJ1-3; no clear D gene. The CDR3 contains 15 residues. Germline V gene data show CDR1 as MDHEN and CDR2 as SYDVKM. The V gene lost 5 bases and the J gene lost 0 bases, with 11 bases spanning the gap. In nucleotides, the CDR3 is TGTGCCAGCAGTGCCCAGCATGGCTCTGGAAACACCATATATTTT. It specifies CASSAQHGSGNTIYF.

In this sample, this clone turned up a few times. The gene calls are TRBV7-2 and TRBJ2-5; D possibly uses TRBD1 or TRBD2 (5 bases each). Trimming took 4 bases from V and 1 from J, leaving 7 bases between them. Germline lookup yields CDR1 SGHTA and CDR2 FQGNSA. The CDR3 length is 13 residues. This CDR3 reads CASSSGTQETQYF. CDR3 DNA: TGTGCCAGCAGCTCCGGGACCCAAGAGACCCAGTACTTC. Complete variable domain (other parts from reference TRBV7-2 and TRBJ2-5): GAGVSQSPSNKVTEKGKDVELRCDPISGHTALYWYRQSLGQGLEFLIYFQGNSAPDKSGLPSDRFSAERTGGSVSTLTIQRTQQEDSAVYLCASSSGTQETQYFGPGTRLLVL.

This clone was detected only once. V and J are TRBV28 and TRBJ2-5; TRBD1 or TRBD2 may be the D gene (5 bases each). Germline CDR1 MDHEN, CDR2 SYDVKM. The CDR3 has 18 amino acids. V shed 3 bases and J shed 3 bases, with 23 bases lying between them. CDR3 loop: CASSFSGRRRGPKETQYF. The CDR3 region has the DNA TGTGCCAGCAGTTTCAGTGGGAGACGAAGGGGCCCTAAAGAGACCCAGTACTTC.

This rearrangement joins TRBV18 to TRBJ2-3, with 16 bases fitting TRBD2. The V gene's germline CDR1 is KGHSH and CDR2 LQKENI. This CDR3 is built from 20 residues. The trim removed 3 bases at V and 3 bases at J, leaving 12 bases unmatched. Here the CDR3 reads CASSPNHPGLAGGLTDTQYF. CDR3 in DNA: TGTGCCAGCTCACCGAACCACCCGGGACTAGCGGGAGGGTTAACAGATACGCAGTATTTT.

J is TRBJ2-7 and V is TRBV28; 16 positions agree with TRBD2. The CDR3 sequence is 18 residues long. V gave up 3 bases and J gave up 3 bases; unmatched junction bases: 8. Germline loops: CDR1 MDHEN, CDR2 SYDVKM. The CDR3 DNA is TGTGCCAGCAGTTTCCTCGGGACTAGCGGGAGGGTAAACTACGAGCAGTACTTC. The encoded protein is CASSFLGTSGRVNYEQYF.

V usage is TRBV27 and J usage is TRBJ2-7, with D possibly being TRBD1 (5 bases). CDR3 size: 15 residues. Germline CDR1 is MNHEY and CDR2 is SMNVEV (reference sequence). With 3 bases removed from V and 3 bases from J, the gap between germline ends came to 15 bases. The CDR3 nucleotides are TGTGCCAGCAGTTTCCTTGACAGTAGGGGCTACGAGCAGTACTTC. Translated, it gives CASSFLDSRGYEQYF.

This clone was seen at least ten times. CDR3 residues: CASSFLRDSGANVLTF. The CDR3 region has the DNA TGTGCCAGTAGTTTTCTAAGGGACTCTGGGGCCAACGTCCTGACTTTC. The rearrangement uses TRBV19 and TRBJ2-6; D is unclear. The CDR3 totals 16 residues. The germline V gene encodes CDR1 LNHDA and CDR2 SQIVND (reference sequence). Trimming stripped 5 bases from V and 0 bases from J, with 11 bases between.

V gene TRBV28 combines with J gene TRBJ2-5; no clear D gene. Germline lookup yields CDR1 MDHEN and CDR2 SYDVKM. Trimming took 3 bases from V and 5 from J, leaving 7 bases between them. The CDR3 has 12 amino acids. The CDR3 loop is CASSFVEETQYF. DNA of the CDR3: TGTGCCAGCAGTTTTGTGGAGGAGACCCAGTACTTC.

This clone turned up a few times. Other DNA sequences in this sample translate to the same CDR3. The chain uses TRBV5-6 and TRBJ2-7; 11 bases align to TRBD1. After removal of 4 bases from V and 2 bases from J, the junction contained 5 bases not matched to a gene. Per the germline V gene, CDR1 is SGHDT and CDR2 is YYEEEE. There are 15 residues in the CDR3. This CDR3 reads CASSTPGQGAYEQYF. The CDR3, as DNA: TGTGCCAGCAGCACGCCGGGACAGGGGGCCTACGAGCAGTACTTC.

Note on this clone: In the same sample, other DNA sequences code for this CDR3. V gene TRBV5-1 combines with J gene TRBJ2-5; 8 bases match TRBD1. CDR1 and CDR2 from the germline V gene are SGHRS and YFSETQ. This CDR3 spans 15 amino acids. J was trimmed by 1 base and V by 3 bases; bases with no gene match: 5. The CDR3 reads CASSYSGGPQETQYF. As DNA, the CDR3 is TGCGCCAGCAGCTATTCAGGGGGCCCCCAAGAGACCCAGTACTTC.

The chain recombines TRBV15 with TRBJ2-5, with D unresolved. From germline, CDR1 is LNHNV and CDR2 YYDKDF (reference sequence). Trimming stripped 0 bases from V and 5 bases from J, with 13 bases between. The CDR3 has 15 amino acids. The CDR3 bases are TGTGCCACCAGCAGAGATCTTGGGCTAAAGGAGACCCAGTACTTC. Its translation: CATSRDLGLKETQYF.

V and J are TRBV11-2 and TRBJ2-2, with 11 nucleotides matching TRBD2. With V trimmed by 5 bases and J by 4 bases, 6 bases remained unmatched. The CDR3 runs to 16 residues. Per the germline V gene, CDR1 is SGHAT and CDR2 is FQNNGV. The CDR3 reads CASSPTSGGPTGELFF. The CDR3 DNA sequence: TGTGCCAGCAGCCCTACTAGCGGGGGCCCCACCGGGGAGCTGTTTTTT.

The chain carries TRBV29-1 and TRBJ2-7, with 7 bases identical to TRBD1. The CDR3 has 13 amino acids. The germline gives CDR1 SQVTM, CDR2 ANQGSEA. Trimming took 6 bases from V and 5 from J; bases not matched to a gene: 10. CDR3 nucleotides: TGCAGCGTCCTTGACAGGGAGATAAACGAGCAGTACTTC. Residues: CSVLDREINEQYF.

V is TRBV12-5 and J is TRBJ2-3; D is perhaps TRBD2 (6 bases). Germline V gene lookup returns CDR1 LGHNT and CDR2 FRNRAP. The length of the CDR3 is 14 residues. V lost 3 bases and J 2 bases, leaving 9 bases between the germline ends. DNA of the CDR3: TGTGCTAGTGGTTTCGGAGGGTACACAGATACGCAGTATTTT. It yields the protein CASGFGGYTDTQYF. The full variable domain, in which reference TRBV12-5 and TRBJ2-3 provide the parts outside the CDR3, is DARVTQTPRHKVTEMGQEVTMRCQPILGHNTVFWYRQTMMQGLELLAYFRNRAPLDDSGMPKDRFSAEMPDATLATLKIQPSEPRDSAVYFCASGFGGYTDTQYFGPGTRLTVL.

The V gene is TRBV2, the J gene TRBJ1-2; the D is unclear. Trimming cost V 8 bases and J 8 bases, with 12 bases left between them. Germline CDR1 reads SNHLY; CDR2 reads FYNNEI. The CDR3 sequence is 11 residues long. In DNA, the CDR3 is TGTGCCAGCTCGGGAAGTGGAGGCTACACCTTC. It specifies CASSGSGGYTF. The full variable domain, in which reference TRBV2 and TRBJ1-2 provide the parts outside the CDR3, is EPEVTQTPSHQVTQMGQEVILRCVPISNHLYFYWYRQILGQKVEFLVSFYNNEISEKSEIFDDQFSVERPDGSNFTLKIRSTKLEDSAMYFCASSGSGGYTFGSGTRLTVV.

The chain combines TRBV4-3 with TRBJ2-3; D uncertain. Trimming took 0 bases from V and 0 from J, leaving 7 bases between them. The germline CDR1 and CDR2 sequences are LGHNA and YSLEER. CDR3 length: 15 amino acids. This CDR3 is CASSQDPDSTDTQYF. The CDR3, as DNA: TGCGCCAGCAGCCAAGATCCGGACAGCACAGATACGCAGTATTTT.

In regard to this clone: At the DNA level, this CDR3 is encoded by other sequences in the same sample as well. V is TRBV5-1 and J is TRBJ1-1; D is undetermined. The CDR3 runs 14 residues. V shed 1 base and J shed 0 bases, with 7 bases lying between them. Germline-derived CDR1 and CDR2 are SGHRS and YFSETQ. This chain's CDR3 is CASSLRRLNTEAFF. For the CDR3, the DNA is TGCGCCAGCAGCTTGCGGCGGTTGAACACTGAAGCTTTCTTT.

This clone was detected a few times. The chain couples TRBV11-2 to TRBJ1-2; D uncertain. The germline V gene encodes CDR1 SGHAT and CDR2 FQNNGV. This CDR3 comprises 12 residues. Trimming took off 0 bases at V and 8 bases at J, with 7 bases between the two ends. The CDR3 loop reads CASSLETPGYTF. The CDR3, as DNA: TGTGCCAGCAGCTTAGAGACCCCGGGCTACACCTTC.

The chain has TRBV4-1 and TRBJ1-2, with D possibly TRBD1 on 5 matching bases. Germline CDR1 and CDR2: MGHRA and YSYEKL. V shed 0 bases and J shed 8 bases, with 10 bases lying between them. This CDR3 is built from 13 residues. This CDR3 is CASSQDQGWGYTF. Written as DNA, the CDR3 is TGCGCCAGCAGCCAAGATCAGGGTTGGGGCTACACCTTC.

The chain carries TRBV11-3 and TRBJ2-7; 8 bases match TRBD2. Germline lookup yields CDR1 SGHNT and CDR2 YENEEA. The CDR3 has 13 residues. J gave up 5 bases and V 2 bases, and 2 bases lay outside the gene matches. The CDR3 spells CASSLSGSNEQYF. As DNA, the CDR3 is TGTGCCAGCAGCTTAAGCGGGAGCAACGAGCAGTACTTC.

The V gene is TRBV11-2, the J gene TRBJ2-7; the D is unclear. This CDR3 region has 15 residues. Germline CDR1 reads SGHAT; CDR2 reads FQNNGV. V lost 1 base and J lost 0, with 10 bases in between. CDR3 amino acids: CASSLVRASSYEQYF. Written as DNA, the CDR3 is TGTGCCAGCAGCTTAGTCCGGGCGAGCTCCTACGAGCAGTACTTC.

The chain employs TRBV4-1 and TRBJ2-2, with a tentative D call TRBD1 (5 bases). Germline lookup yields CDR1 MGHRA and CDR2 YSYEKL. The CDR3 is 14 amino acids. Trimming removed 2 bases from V and 6 bases from J, with 10 bases in between. As DNA, the CDR3 is TGCGCCAGCAGCCAACCAGGGTTGTCCGGGGAGCTGTTTTTT. Translated, it gives CASSQPGLSGELFF.